This section outlines one TCR beta chain sequence together with its context. This CDR3 region has 16 residues. The V end lost 3 bases, the J end lost 5 bases, and 16 bases lay between the germline ends. This specimen comes from a study of blood T cell repertoires in COVID-19. At the level of the study: Sources were T cells, B-cell-depleted T cells, or PBMCs; the material itself was cDNA or gDNA.

This table comes from immunoSEQ multiplex PCR, and its TCRdb copy is limited to in-frame clones, with some not included. In the table there are 230,000 or so clones, around 84% of which are singletons. Specimen: peripheral blood. This chain links TRBV23-1 with TRBJ1-4; possible D gene TRBD1, 5 bases. TRBV23-1 is reported as an ORF; its role is uncertain. The receptor comes from a woman in her thirties or forties who had recovered from COVID-19. For the CDR3, the DNA is TGCGCCAGCAGTCATGAGTTCGGGGGGGGAAATGAAAAACTGTTTTTT. Its translation: CASSHEFGGGNEKLFF.